This T cell receptor (beta chain) emerged from a study of blood T cell repertoires in COVID-19. Study-wide background: From the United States, Italy and Spain came samples of acute and convalescent COVID-19. The analysed material was cDNA or gDNA that came from T cells, B-cell-depleted T cells, or PBMCs.

Original processing notes: The authors estimated nucleated cell counts from reference gene primer amplification. Sequencing used immunoSEQ multiplex PCR; TCRdb keeps in-frame clones, though not all of them. V, J and clone size reflect that table, while D and trimming were determined from the DNA. The table shows about 150,000 clones, with 76% occurring only once. The sample holds one count of this clone. The CDR3 covers 13 residues. Unmatched junction bases numbered 0, after V lost 1 base and J lost 10 bases. This receptor was identified in a man in his fifties or sixties with acute or convalescent COVID-19. This sequence joins TRBV12-3 or TRBV12-4 and TRBJ2-1; 11 bases are shared with TRBD2. Sample: peripheral blood. The CDR3 sequence: CASSLGLAGEQFF. Here the CDR3 DNA reads TGTGCCAGCAGTTTAGGACTAGCGGGGGAGCAGTTCTTC.